The 31 T cell receptor beta chains given below trace back to one sample, sequenced in a study of blood T cell repertoires in COVID-19. Generated by immunoSEQ multiplex PCR, the TCRdb table keeps only in-frame clones and is missing some. The sample has just over 350,000 clones, roughly 90% seen once. Material: PBMCs or T cells enriched from blood (not recorded which). The receptors stem from a woman under 40 who had recovered from COVID-19.

The chain couples TRBV28 to TRBJ2-3; 8 bases agree with TRBD1. The CDR3 runs 17 residues. The germline CDR1 and CDR2 sequences are MDHEN and SYDVKM. Trimming took 6 bases from V and 0 from J; bases not matched to a gene: 11. The chain's CDR3 is CASRFPRDRPSTDTQYF. The CDR3 DNA sequence: TGTGCCAGCAGGTTCCCCCGGGACAGGCCAAGCACAGATACGCAGTATTTT.

The rearrangement joins TRBV19 to TRBJ1-5, with a tentative D call TRBD1 (6 bases). Germline assignment: CDR1 LNHDA and CDR2 SQIVND (reference sequence). The CDR3 extends over 12 amino acids. V was pared by 4 bases and J by 10 bases, with 11 bases between. DNA for the CDR3: TGTGCCAGTAGTACCAGACAGGACCCCCAGCATTTT. It is translated as CASSTRQDPQHF.

The chain recombines TRBV29-1 with TRBJ1-4; maybe TRBD1 (5 bases). Trimming left V 4 bases short and J 3 bases short, with 9 bases between. The CDR3 loop spans 13 amino acids. Germline CDR1 SQVTM, CDR2 ANQGSEA. The CDR3 loop reads CSVGREANEKLFF. CDR3 DNA: TGCAGCGTTGGCAGGGAGGCTAATGAAAAACTGTTTTTT.

The chain combines TRBV6-5 with TRBJ1-5; a possible D gene is TRBD1 (5 bases). Trimming stripped 6 bases from V and 0 bases from J, with 12 bases between. The CDR3 is made up of 15 amino acids. CDR1 MNHEY and CDR2 SVGAGI come from the germline V gene. This chain's CDR3 is CASRGGPGSNQPQHF. Here the CDR3 DNA reads TGTGCCAGCAGGGGGGGACCCGGTAGCAATCAGCCCCAGCATTTT.

The chain is built from TRBV29-1 and TRBJ2-1; 10 bases align to TRBD1. V gave up 4 bases and J gave up 9 bases; unmatched junction bases: 9. From germline, CDR1 is SQVTM and CDR2 ANQGSEA. The CDR3 length is 14 residues. The CDR3 is CSVAGTRQGAEQFF. CDR3 DNA: TGCAGCGTTGCTGGCACCCGACAGGGGGCTGAGCAGTTCTTC.

Points on this clone: Other nucleotide sequences in the sample specify the same CDR3. The CDR3 reads CASSQVRLAGVYEQYF. Written as DNA, the CDR3 is TGCGCCAGCAGCCAAGTGAGACTAGCGGGAGTGTACGAGCAGTACTTC. This chain uses TRBV4-1 with TRBJ2-7; 12 bases are a match to TRBD2. The germline V gene has CDR1 MGHRA and CDR2 YSYEKL. V shed 1 base, J shed 4 bases, and the junction held 5 bases outside the gene matches. The CDR3 spans 16 residues.

This clone has just one count. This chain connects TRBV7-9 to TRBJ1-4; perhaps TRBD1 as D (6 bases). Trimming removed 2 bases from V and 11 bases from J, with 21 bases in between. Germline CDR1 is SEHNR and CDR2 is FQNEAQ (reference sequence). The CDR3 is 16 amino acids. The CDR3 loop reads CASSLRSTGFSEKLFF. The CDR3 DNA reads as TGTGCCAGCAGCTTAAGGTCGACAGGATTCTCGGAGAAACTGTTTTTT.

This clone was recorded once. The chain carries TRBV28 and TRBJ1-2; D remains unclear. V lost 7 bases and J lost 0, with 9 bases in between. Germline loops: CDR1 MDHEN, CDR2 SYDVKM. CDR3 length: 13 residues. The CDR3 coding sequence is TGTGCCAGCACCTCCCCAGCTAACTATGGCTACACCTTC. Residues: CASTSPANYGYTF.

This clone has a handful of counts. V and J are TRBV27 and TRBJ1-5, with D unresolved. From germline, CDR1 is MNHEY and CDR2 SMNVEV (reference sequence). The CDR3 runs 14 residues. The V and J ends lost 4 bases and 7 bases respectively, with 14 bases between them. The chain's CDR3 is CASSSLGSDQPQHF. The DNA of the CDR3 is TGTGCCAGCAGTTCCTTGGGCTCCGACCAGCCCCAGCATTTT.

The chain has TRBV5-1 and TRBJ2-2, with 8 nucleotides matching TRBD1. This CDR3 contains 15 residues. Per germline, CDR1 SGHRS and CDR2 YFSETQ. V gave up 2 bases and J gave up 4 bases; unmatched junction bases: 4. The CDR3 DNA reads as TGCGCCAGCAGCTTACAGGGGGTCGGCACCGGGGAGCTGTTTTTT. It codes for CASSLQGVGTGELFF.

A single count supports this clone. J is TRBJ1-2 and V is TRBV29-1, with D uncertain. Germline loops: CDR1 SQVTM, CDR2 ANQGSEA. V dropped 0 bases and J dropped 3 bases, with 14 bases sitting between them. The CDR3 contains 15 residues. CDR3 DNA sequence: TGCAGCGTTGAAGACCCGGCGACACCTTACTATGGCTACACCTTC. The encoded protein is CSVEDPATPYYGYTF.

The chain employs TRBV6-1 and TRBJ1-2, with a tentative D call TRBD1 (5 bases). The length of the CDR3 is 15 residues. CDR1 is MNHNS, CDR2 SASEGT, per germline. Trimming removed 1 base from V and 4 bases from J, with 13 bases in between. The CDR3 is CASSEEVNQGYGYTF. The CDR3 DNA follows: TGTGCCAGCAGTGAAGAGGTGAATCAGGGCTATGGCTACACCTTC.

This clone was picked up one time. The gene calls are TRBV7-8 and TRBJ2-7; D might be TRBD2 (6 bases). V was cut by 4 bases and J by 4 bases, with 14 bases left in between. The CDR3 spans 14 residues. CDR1 SGHVS and CDR2 FQNEAQ come from the germline V gene. In DNA, the CDR3 is TGTGCCAGCAGCTCCTTGACGGGAGTGTACGAGCAGTACTTC. Protein product: CASSSLTGVYEQYF.

J is TRBJ1-6 and V is TRBV5-1, with D possibly matching TRBD1 (6 bases). The germline V gene has CDR1 SGHRS and CDR2 YFSETQ. The CDR3 has 15 amino acids. With 2 bases removed from V and 7 bases from J, the gap between germline ends came to 13 bases. CDR3 protein: CASSFSAGTNSPLHF. CDR3 sequence (DNA): TGCGCCAGCAGCTTTTCAGCAGGGACAAATTCACCCCTCCACTTT.

The rearrangement uses TRBV28 and TRBJ1-1; 8 nucleotides align to TRBD1. V was pared by 7 bases and J by 5 bases, with 12 bases of the junction left unmatched. Germline CDR1 reads MDHEN; CDR2 reads SYDVKM. The CDR3 has 15 amino acids. This CDR3 is CASIQPTGAYTEAFF. CDR3 DNA sequence: TGTGCCAGCATACAGCCGACAGGGGCTTATACTGAAGCTTTCTTT.

The gene calls are TRBV3-1 (or the pseudogene TRBV3-2) and TRBJ1-5; 9 bases map to TRBD1. Germline values: CDR1 LGHDT, CDR2 YNNKEL (reference sequence). Losses at the gene ends were 1 base for V and 4 bases for J; bases not matched to a gene: 2. The CDR3 runs to 15 residues. CDR3 region: CASSQGGQGNQPQHF. CDR3 bases: TGTGCCAGCAGCCAAGGGGGACAGGGTAATCAGCCCCAGCATTTT.

The genes are TRBV2 and TRBJ2-7, with 8 bases lining up with TRBD1. From germline, CDR1 is SNHLY and CDR2 FYNNEI. Trimming cost V 5 bases and J 3 bases; bases outside gene matches: 6. This CDR3 is built from 14 residues. The CDR3 protein is CASSTGTGFYEQYF. CDR3 bases: TGTGCCAGCAGTACCGGGACAGGATTCTACGAGCAGTACTTC.

This sequence joins TRBV11-3 and TRBJ2-1, with 9 bases fitting TRBD1. The V gene's germline CDR1 is SGHNT and CDR2 YENEEA. Trimming removed 5 bases from V and 2 bases from J; junction bases left unmatched: 7. The CDR3 consists of 16 residues. The CDR3 bases are TGTGCCAGCAGCCCCGGGACAGGGACTCCCTACAATGAGCAGTTCTTC. It codes for CASSPGTGTPYNEQFF.

The chain couples TRBV4-1 to TRBJ2-7; no firm D call. From germline, CDR1 is MGHRA and CDR2 YSYEKL. The CDR3 runs to 14 residues. The ends were cut back, 3 bases at V and 3 bases at J, with 12 bases in the middle. This CDR3 reads CASSHDRPGYEQYF. As DNA, the CDR3 is TGCGCCAGCAGCCATGATAGACCGGGCTACGAGCAGTACTTC.

The chain uses TRBV7-8 and TRBJ2-7; perhaps TRBD1 as D (6 bases). CDR1 is SGHVS and CDR2 is FQNEAQ in the germline V gene. V was trimmed by 2 bases and J by 5 bases, leaving 10 bases between them. This CDR3 has 13 residues. This CDR3 is CASSLSQGDEQYF. The DNA for the CDR3 is TGTGCCAGCAGCTTATCACAGGGAGACGAGCAGTACTTC.

The chain recombines TRBV4-2 with TRBJ1-5; 8 bases are a match to TRBD1. The germline V gene encodes CDR1 LGHNA and CDR2 YNFKEQ. With 0 bases clipped from V and 7 bases from J, the junction kept 5 bases outside the gene matches. The CDR3 contains 15 residues. CDR3 loop: CASSQDLQGEQPQHF. The CDR3 nucleotides read TGTGCCAGCAGCCAAGATCTACAGGGGGAGCAGCCCCAGCATTTT.

The V gene is TRBV29-1, the J gene TRBJ2-5; 10 nucleotides line up with TRBD2. Germline V gene lookup returns CDR1 SQVTM and CDR2 ANQGSEA. The CDR3 has 14 residues. V dropped 4 bases and J dropped 5; count of bases not matched to a gene: 7. The CDR3, as DNA: TGCAGCGTTGCCCCAGCGGGAGGGTGGGAGACCCAGTACTTC. Encoded protein: CSVAPAGGWETQYF. Using reference TRBV29-1 and TRBJ2-5 for the parts outside the CDR3, the full variable domain is SAVISQKPSRDICQRGTSLTIQCQVDSQVTMMFWYRQQPGQSLTLIATANQGSEATYESGFVIDKFPISRPNLTFSTLTVSNMSPEDSSIYLCSVAPAGGWETQYFGPGTRLLVL.

The V call is TRBV2, the J call TRBJ1-1; 9 bases line up with TRBD1. This CDR3 spans 15 amino acids. Germline V gene data show CDR1 as SNHLY and CDR2 as FYNNEI. The V and J ends lost 4 bases and 5 bases, in that order; junction bases with no gene match: 8. CDR3 region: CASSALEQGATEAFF. CDR3 nucleotide sequence: TGTGCCAGCAGTGCACTCGAACAGGGGGCGACTGAAGCTTTCTTT.

This clone is a singleton in its sample. J is TRBJ1-1 and V is TRBV19; D is perhaps TRBD1 (6 bases). Germline CDR1 and CDR2: LNHDA and SQIVND (reference sequence). The CDR3 runs 15 residues. V lost 5 bases to trimming and J lost 1 base, with 14 bases between them. The CDR3 nucleotides are TGTGCCAGTAGTCCCCAGGGACAAACGAACACTGAAGCTTTCTTT. Translated: CASSPQGQTNTEAFF.

This chain connects TRBV7-2 to TRBJ1-2; a possible D gene is TRBD1 (5 bases). Deletions cut 4 bases from V and 4 bases from J, with 16 bases between. CDR3 length: 15 amino acids. Germline V gene sequence: CDR1 SGHTA, CDR2 FQGNSA. CDR3 DNA sequence: TGTGCCAGCAGCTCCGGGGTGGGGACTCTCTATGGCTACACCTTC. It encodes CASSSGVGTLYGYTF.

This chain connects TRBV5-6 to TRBJ1-3, with 10 bases that match TRBD1. Germline V gene lookup returns CDR1 SGHDT and CDR2 YYEEEE. The CDR3 consists of 15 residues. The V and J ends lost 2 bases and 2 bases, in that order; junction bases with no gene match: 1. The CDR3: CASSFGTGAGNTIYF. The CDR3 DNA sequence: TGTGCCAGCAGCTTCGGGACAGGGGCTGGAAACACCATATATTTT.

A note on this clone: An end of the junction does not agree with germline; a read error may underlie this. The V and J genes are TRBV5-1 and TRBJ1-2; 9 positions agree with TRBD1. Germline assignment: CDR1 SGHRS and CDR2 YFSETQ. This CDR3 spans 12 amino acids. CDR3 bases: TGCGCCAGCAGCTTGAATGGACAGGGGTTCTCGTTC. Its protein product is CASSLNGQGFSF. The entire variable domain, with the rest obtained from reference TRBV5-1 and TRBJ1-2, is as follows: KAGVTQTPRYLIKTRGQQVTLSCSPISGHRSVSWYQQTPGQGLQFLFEYFSETQRNKGNFPGRFSGRQFSNSRSEMNVSTLELGDSALYLCASSLNGQGFSFGSGTRLTVV.

This clone was detected only a few times. The chain joins TRBV13 to TRBJ2-7; D ambiguous. The V end was cut by 0 bases, the J end by 1 base, with 10 bases between. The CDR3 is made up of 15 amino acids. The germline CDR1 and CDR2 sequences are PRHDT and FYEKMQ (reference sequence). CDR3 sequence: CASSLGDQASYEQYF. The CDR3 coding sequence is TGTGCCAGCAGCTTAGGCGACCAGGCTTCCTACGAGCAGTACTTC.

The chain has TRBV14 and TRBJ2-1, with 11 bases aligning to TRBD2. The CDR3 runs to 16 residues. V lost 1 base and J lost 8; bases outside the gene matches: 7. Germline loops: CDR1 SGHDN, CDR2 FVKESK. The CDR3 loop is CASSQVSGRAQDEQFF. The CDR3 nucleotides read TGTGCCAGCAGCCAAGTTAGCGGGAGGGCTCAGGATGAGCAGTTCTTC.

CDR3 in amino acids: CASSLNHHSTGEDTEAFF. CDR3 in DNA: TGTGCCAGCAGCTTAAACCACCATTCGACAGGGGAGGACACTGAAGCTTTCTTT. The rearrangement links TRBV7-3 to TRBJ1-1; 8 nucleotides match TRBD1. After removal of 1 base from V and 3 bases from J, the junction contained 13 bases not matched to a gene. The CDR3 is made up of 18 amino acids. CDR1 is SGHTA and CDR2 is FQGTGA in the germline V gene.

The chain employs TRBV25-1 and TRBJ1-5, with 9 nucleotides matching TRBD1. The CDR3 runs 16 residues. The V gene's germline CDR1 is MGHDK and CDR2 SYGVNS. After removal of 7 bases from V and 6 bases from J, the junction contained 13 bases not matched to a gene. The CDR3 loop reads CASNGTGGVHPQPQHF. The CDR3 DNA reads as TGTGCCAGCAACGGAACAGGGGGCGTCCATCCTCAGCCCCAGCATTTT.